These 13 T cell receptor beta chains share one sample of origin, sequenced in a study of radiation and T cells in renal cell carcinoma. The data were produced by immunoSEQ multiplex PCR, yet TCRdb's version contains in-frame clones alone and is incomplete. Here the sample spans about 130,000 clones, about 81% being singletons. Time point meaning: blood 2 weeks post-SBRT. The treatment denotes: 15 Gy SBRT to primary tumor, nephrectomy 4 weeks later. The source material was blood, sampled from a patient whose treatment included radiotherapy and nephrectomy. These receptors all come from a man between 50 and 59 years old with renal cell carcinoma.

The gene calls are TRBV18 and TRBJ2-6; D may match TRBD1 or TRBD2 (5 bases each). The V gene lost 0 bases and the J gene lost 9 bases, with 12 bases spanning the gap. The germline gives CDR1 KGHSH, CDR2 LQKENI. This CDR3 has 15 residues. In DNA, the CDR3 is TGTGCCAGCTCACCACCCGAGGGGCTTTACAACGTCCTGACTTTC. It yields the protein CASSPPEGLYNVLTF.

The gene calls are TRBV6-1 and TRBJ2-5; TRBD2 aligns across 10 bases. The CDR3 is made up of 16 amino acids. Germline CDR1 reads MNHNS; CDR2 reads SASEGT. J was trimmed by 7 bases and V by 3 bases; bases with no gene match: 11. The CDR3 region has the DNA TGTGCCAGCAGTGAGTCTCCTAGCGGGAGCCAGGGGACCCAGTACTTC. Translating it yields CASSESPSGSQGTQYF.

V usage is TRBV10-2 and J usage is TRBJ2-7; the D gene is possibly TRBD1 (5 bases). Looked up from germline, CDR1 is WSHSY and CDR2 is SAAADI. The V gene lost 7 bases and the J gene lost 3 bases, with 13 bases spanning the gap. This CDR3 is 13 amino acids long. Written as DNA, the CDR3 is TGCGCCAGCACCAAAGGGCAGGGCTACGAGCAGTACTTC. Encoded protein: CASTKGQGYEQYF.

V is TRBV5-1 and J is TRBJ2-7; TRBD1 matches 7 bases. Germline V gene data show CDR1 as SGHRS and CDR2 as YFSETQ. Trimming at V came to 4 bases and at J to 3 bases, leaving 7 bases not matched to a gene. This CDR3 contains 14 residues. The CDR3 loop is CASSPTGWHYEQYF. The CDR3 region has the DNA TGCGCCAGCAGCCCGACAGGGTGGCACTACGAGCAGTACTTC.

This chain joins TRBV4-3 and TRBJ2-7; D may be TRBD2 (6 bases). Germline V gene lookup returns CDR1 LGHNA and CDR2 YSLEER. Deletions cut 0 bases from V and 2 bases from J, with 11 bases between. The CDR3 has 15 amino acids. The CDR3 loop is CASSQEIAAAYEQYF. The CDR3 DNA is TGCGCCAGCAGCCAAGAGATAGCGGCTGCCTACGAGCAGTACTTC.

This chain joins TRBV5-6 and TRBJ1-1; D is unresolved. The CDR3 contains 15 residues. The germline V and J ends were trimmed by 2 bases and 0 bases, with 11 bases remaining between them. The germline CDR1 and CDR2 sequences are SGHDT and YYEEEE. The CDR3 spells CASSLPGVMNTEAFF. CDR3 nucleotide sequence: TGTGCCAGCAGCTTACCTGGGGTTATGAACACTGAAGCTTTCTTT.

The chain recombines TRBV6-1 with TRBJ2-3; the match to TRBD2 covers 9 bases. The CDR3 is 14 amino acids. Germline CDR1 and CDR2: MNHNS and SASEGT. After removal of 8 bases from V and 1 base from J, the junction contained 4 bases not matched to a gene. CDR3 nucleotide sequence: TGTGCCAGCGGGGTAGCGGGAGGCACAGATACGCAGTATTTT. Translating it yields CASGVAGGTDTQYF.

CDR3 residues: CASSLRHEQYF. CDR3 sequence (DNA): TGTGCCAGCAGCTTGAGGCACGAGCAGTACTTC. V is TRBV13 and J is TRBJ2-7; no clear D. The CDR3 is 11 amino acids. Trimming removed 3 bases at V and 5 bases at J, with 5 bases between. The germline V gene has CDR1 PRHDT and CDR2 FYEKMQ (reference sequence).

For the CDR3, the DNA is TGTGCCAGCAGAAAAAGGGCAGGGGTTCGTGAAAAACTGTTTTTT. Its protein product is CASRKRAGVREKLFF. The chain recombines TRBV6-5 with TRBJ1-4; possible D gene TRBD1, 6 bases. The V gene lost 6 bases and the J gene lost 7 bases, with 18 bases spanning the gap. Germline-derived CDR1 and CDR2 are MNHEY and SVGAGI. The CDR3 sequence is 15 residues long.

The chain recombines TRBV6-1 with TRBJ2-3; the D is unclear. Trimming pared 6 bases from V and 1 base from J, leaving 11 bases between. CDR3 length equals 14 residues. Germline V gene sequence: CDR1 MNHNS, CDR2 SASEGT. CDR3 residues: CASREAVGTDTQYF. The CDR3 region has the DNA TGTGCCAGCAGAGAGGCCGTTGGCACAGATACGCAGTATTTT.

CDR3 sequence: CASSLFSPSYNEQFF. The CDR3 DNA sequence: TGCGCCAGCAGCTTATTTTCCCCCTCCTACAATGAGCAGTTCTTC. The chain combines TRBV5-1 with TRBJ2-1; no definite D call. The V and J ends lost 2 bases and 0 bases respectively, with 9 bases between them. Germline V gene data show CDR1 as SGHRS and CDR2 as YFSETQ. The CDR3 runs 15 residues.

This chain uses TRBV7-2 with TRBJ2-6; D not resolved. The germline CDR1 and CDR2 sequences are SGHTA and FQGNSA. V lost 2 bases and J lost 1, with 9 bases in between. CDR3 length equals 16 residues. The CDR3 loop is CASSLQLISGANVLTF. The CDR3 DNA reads TGTGCCAGCAGCTTACAGTTGATTTCTGGGGCCAACGTCCTGACTTTC.

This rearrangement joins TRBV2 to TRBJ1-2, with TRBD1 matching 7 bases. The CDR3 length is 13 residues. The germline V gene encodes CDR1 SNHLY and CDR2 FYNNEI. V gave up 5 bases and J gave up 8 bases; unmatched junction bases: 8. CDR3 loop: CASSSGTDRGYTF. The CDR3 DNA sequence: TGTGCCAGCAGTTCCGGGACAGATAGAGGCTACACCTTC.